The clone carrying this TCR beta chain was found a few times. Its antigen remains unknown. Controls had myeloablative marrow grafts with methotrexate and calcineurin inhibitor, sampled at 1 year. These data belong to a study of T cells after posttransplantation cyclophosphamide. The study's findings and limits: Recipient CMV seropositivity and CMV reactivation strongly tracked TRB clonality. Later blood repertoires were often dominated by clones from the donor CD8+ memory compartment. Blood and skin or GI T cell repertoires showed limited TRB overlap.

The CDR3 runs 17 residues. Germline values: CDR1 LGHNA, CDR2 YSLEER. V was cut by 2 bases and J by 4 bases, with 19 bases left in between. TCRdb's table, derived via immunoSEQ multiplex PCR, lists solely in-frame clones and lacks some. The repertoire holds a few thousand clones, with roughly four fifths as singletons. This sample comprised PBMCs, obtained after an allogeneic stem cell transplant with a calcineurin inhibitor and methotrexate. The rearrangement joins TRBV4-3 to TRBJ2-3; maybe TRBD2 (6 bases). The TCR comes from a male patient aged 40-50 years who received an allogeneic stem cell transplant from an unrelated donor, was CMV-positive, and had chronic GVHD only. Some T cells may possibly be graft donor cells. The CDR3 spells CASSQTAGSSGPDTQYF. The DNA for the CDR3 is TGCGCCAGCAGCCAAACGGCGGGATCTTCCGGTCCAGATACGCAGTATTTT.